This T cell receptor (beta chain) was found in a study of T cell changes during pregnancy in multiple sclerosis (dated by TCRdb to about 2019). Study-level background: The study examined how the T cell repertoire changed over the course of pregnancy in women with multiple sclerosis.

With respect to this clone: The target of this receptor is not known. Base qualities are not provided; no much larger clone lies one nucleotide away.

The CDR3 contains 13 residues, cysteine and phenylalanine counted. The DNA shown is the 39-base CDR3, in frame from base 1. The germline V end is reduced by 8 bases and the J end by 9 bases; junction bases left unmatched: 6. CDR1 MNHEY and CDR2 SVGAGI are derived from the germline V gene. Receptor libraries were prepared by the immunoSEQ multiplex PCR assay. The table comes from immuneACCESS by way of TCRdb, which keeps in-frame sequences with V and J called. Part of the clones is missing from these tables; in studies checked, under half for an unresolved V gene and the rest for unknown reasons. Within this sample are around 29,000 clones, with about 92% of them counted one time only. The top ten clonotypes cover 5.7% of the sample.

The material sequenced was CD8+ T cells from peripheral blood mononuclear cells, taken before pregnancy. The chain joins TRBV6-5 to TRBJ2-1, and 11 junction bases match TRBD2. This sequence was found in a female donor with multiple sclerosis, enrolled in a pregnancy study. The CDR3 region has the sequence CASRGLAVGEQFF. The nucleotide sequence is given as TGTGCCAGCCGGGGACTAGCGGTCGGTGAGCAGTTCTTC.